This note documents a single TCR beta chain sequence. Its target is not known. The study's library attached unique molecular identifiers to single cDNA molecules. TCRdb passed the RACE reads through MiXCR, listing each CDR3 protein once. The sample shows approximately 80,000 distinct CDR3 sequences, over 9.5% of them seen only once. This entry is derived from a study of human T cells and chemical hapten exposure. General study findings and limits: Once DPC sensitization occurred, TCRs above 1 in 1000 frequency showed no change.

Sample time point: patch test 2, 6 weeks after DPC sensitization. The treatment is: therapeutic diphenylcyclopropenone sensitization with weekly scalp DPC. Prior to application of each patch test, blood was drawn. V lost 3 bases and J lost 9; bases outside the gene matches: 11. Per germline, CDR1 MDHEN and CDR2 SYDVKM. The CDR3 sequence is 14 residues long. This receptor was obtained from a woman between 45 and 60 years old with alopecia areata. Some clones in this sample may be carry-over from other donors' samples. This sample comprised whole blood, obtained in connection with sensitization to the hapten diphenylcyclopropenone (DPC). V is TRBV28 and J is TRBJ2-7; TRBD1 agrees at 7 bases. The CDR3 region has the DNA TGTGCCAGCAGTTTTGAGGGGGCGCGGTCCCTGCAGTACTTC. Its translation is CASSFEGARSLQYF.